A single sample is the source of the 24 T cell receptor beta chains below, sequenced in a study of T cells in Graves' hyperthyroidism and ophthalmopathy (dated by TCRdb to between 2018 and 2021). The library was built by means of multiplex PCR. TCRdb lists the instrument as Illumina HiSeq 2000. The TCR beta CDR3 regions were amplified from RNA transcripts. A first-round RT-PCR of the TCR CDR3 used the HTBI primer set with the Qiagen OneStep RT-PCR kit. TCRdb trimmed public reads at Q25 via fastp, called clones via MiXCR and kept in-frame beta chains. Merged by CDR3 protein, the rows form single entries marked with the most common genes and DNA. The sample includes 600,000 or so distinct CDR3 sequences, with around 15% observed a single time. Clones ranked in the top ten supply approximately 3.9% of the sample. Sequencing used blood. These TCRs come from a woman in her twenties or thirties with Graves' hyperthyroidism.

Remarks on this clonotype: Relative to the germline gene, one junction end is altered; a read error may explain this. V usage is TRBV19 and J usage is TRBJ2-3; weak D call: TRBD1 (6 bases). The germline gives CDR1 LNHDA, CDR2 SQIVND (reference sequence). This CDR3 is built from 16 residues. The CDR3 spells CASSRGTGLSKDTQYF. CDR3 DNA: TGTGCCAGTAGTAGGGGAACAGGGTTAAGCAAAGATACGCAGTATTTT.

This clonotype turned up a few times. The V call is TRBV20-1, the J call TRBJ2-3, with D possibly TRBD2 on 5 matching bases. The CDR3 spans 15 residues. V lost 6 bases and J 2 bases, leaving 18 bases between the germline ends. The germline CDR1 and CDR2 sequences are DFQATT and SNEGSKA (reference sequence). The CDR3 DNA is TGCAGTGCGCCGGGCCCCCAGCGGACCACAGATACGCAGTATTTT. Its translation is CSAPGPQRTTDTQYF.

This clonotype showed up just a few times. The chain has TRBV7-2 and TRBJ2-7; 9 nucleotides align to TRBD2. This CDR3 is built from 14 residues. Losses at the gene ends were 5 bases for V and 5 bases for J; bases not matched to a gene: 7. Germline V CDR1 and CDR2: SGHTA, FQGNSA. CDR3 protein: CASSPSGRIDEQYF. The CDR3, as DNA: TGTGCCAGCAGCCCAAGCGGGAGGATAGACGAGCAGTACTTC. Full variable domain (missing parts from reference TRBV7-2 and TRBJ2-7): GAGVSQSPSNKVTEKGKDVELRCDPISGHTALYWYRQSLGQGLEFLIYFQGNSAPDKSGLPSDRFSAERTGGSVSTLTIQRTQQEDSAVYLCASSPSGRIDEQYFGPGTRLTVT.

This clonotype showed up just a few times. The rearrangement uses TRBV13 and TRBJ2-2; 11 nucleotides align to TRBD2. Germline CDR1 is PRHDT and CDR2 is FYEKMQ (reference sequence). With 4 bases clipped from V and 6 bases from J, the junction kept 7 bases outside the gene matches. The CDR3 contains 16 residues. The CDR3 DNA sequence: TGTGCCAGCAGCTCTGATAGCGGGAGGGCCGCCGGGGAGCTGTTTTTT. Translating it yields CASSSDSGRAAGELFF.

Ten or more counts support this clonotype. The chain carries TRBV20-1 and TRBJ1-1, with a possible D match to TRBD1 (6 bases). The CDR3 loop spans 13 amino acids. Per germline, CDR1 DFQATT and CDR2 SNEGSKA (reference sequence). Trimming cost V 6 bases and J 6 bases, with 17 bases left between them. The DNA of the CDR3 is TGCAGTGCGAACCCCCAGGGGAGCGCTGAAGCTTTCTTT. It is translated as CSANPQGSAEAFF.

The V call is TRBV5-1, the J call TRBJ2-2; 8 bases map to TRBD1. CDR3 size: 16 residues. In germline, CDR1 is SGHRS, CDR2 YFSETQ. V was pared by 7 bases and J by 3 bases, with 11 bases of the junction left unmatched. The CDR3 region is CASGAIPGGDTGELFF. The CDR3 nucleotides are TGCGCCAGCGGCGCCATACCAGGGGGCGACACCGGGGAGCTGTTTTTT.

The chain combines TRBV28 with TRBJ1-3; D ambiguous. The CDR3 sequence is 14 residues long. The V gene's germline CDR1 is MDHEN and CDR2 SYDVKM. Trimming shortened V by 3 bases and J by 7 bases, and 13 bases separated the two germline ends. DNA for the CDR3: TGTGCCAGCAGTTTCGTGGGTAGCCCCAACACCATATATTTT. Its translation is CASSFVGSPNTIYF.

This clonotype appeared a few times. The chain is built from TRBV12-3 or TRBV12-4 and TRBJ1-2, with TRBD1 as a possible D gene (5 bases). CDR3 length: 15 residues. V lost 3 bases and J 4 bases, leaving 15 bases between the germline ends. Here the CDR3 DNA reads TGTGCCAGCAGTTTTGGAGGGGCGGACGTCTATGGCTACACCTTC. This encodes CASSFGGADVYGYTF.

This clonotype was seen a few times. The J gene is TRBJ2-2, the V gene TRBV28; TRBD2 aligns across 11 bases. The CDR3 has 16 amino acids. Germline CDR1 and CDR2: MDHEN and SYDVKM. With 6 bases clipped from V and 5 bases from J, the junction kept 8 bases outside the gene matches. This CDR3 is CASRVLAGVGTGELFF. Here the CDR3 DNA reads TGTGCCAGCAGGGTACTAGCGGGAGTAGGAACCGGGGAGCTGTTTTTT.

The chain links TRBV6-2 or TRBV6-3 to TRBJ2-2, with TRBD2 matching 12 bases. Germline lookup yields CDR1 MNHEY and CDR2 SVGEGT. This CDR3 region has 15 residues. The V and J ends lost 6 bases and 6 bases, in that order; junction bases with no gene match: 5. CDR3 sequence: CASSQGLAGSGELFF. CDR3 coding DNA: TGTGCCAGCAGCCAGGGACTAGCGGGTTCCGGGGAGCTGTTTTTT.

This clonotype was seen ten or more times. The chain employs TRBV5-1 and TRBJ2-1; 14 positions match TRBD2. The germline CDR1 and CDR2 sequences are SGHRS and YFSETQ. V gave up 0 bases and J gave up 8 bases; unmatched junction bases: 7. This CDR3 is 17 amino acids long. CDR3 bases: TGCGCCAGCAGCTTGGCCACCGGGACTAGCGGGAGTTATGAGCAGTTCTTC. Translation gives CASSLATGTSGSYEQFF. The whole variable domain, remainder taken from reference TRBV5-1 and TRBJ2-1, is KAGVTQTPRYLIKTRGQQVTLSCSPISGHRSVSWYQQTPGQGLQFLFEYFSETQRNKGNFPGRFSGRQFSNSRSEMNVSTLELGDSALYLCASSLATGTSGSYEQFFGPGTRLTVL.

This clonotype was seen ten or more times. The V and J genes are TRBV20-1 and TRBJ2-1, with 11 bases identical to TRBD2. The CDR3 is 16 amino acids. Germline values: CDR1 DFQATT, CDR2 SNEGSKA (reference sequence). Trimming cost V 3 bases and J 4 bases; bases outside gene matches: 8. The CDR3 DNA reads TGCAGTGCTAGCCGGGATAGCGGGGGGGAATACAATGAGCAGTTCTTC. Translation: CSASRDSGGEYNEQFF.

This clonotype showed up many times. The rearrangement joins TRBV7-3 to TRBJ2-3; the D call may be TRBD1 or TRBD2 (6 bases each). This CDR3 region has 17 residues. CDR1 is SGHTA, CDR2 FQGTGA, per germline. V lost 5 bases and J lost 2, with 20 bases in between. In DNA form, the CDR3 reads TGTGCCAGCAGCGTGGGGGGCTCAGCGGGCTTCACAGATACGCAGTATTTT. This codes for CASSVGGSAGFTDTQYF.

This clonotype came up a few times. The rearrangement uses TRBV10-3 and TRBJ2-7, with unresolved D. CDR1 and CDR2 (germline): ENHRY, SYGVKD. The CDR3 is 13 amino acids. V shed 4 bases and J shed 0 bases, with 7 bases lying between them. The CDR3 DNA follows: TGTGCCATCAGTGTATCAGACTCCTACGAGCAGTACTTC. Translated: CAISVSDSYEQYF.

This clonotype turned up a few times. This chain joins TRBV7-3 and TRBJ2-2; perhaps TRBD1 as D (7 bases). Germline CDR1 is SGHTA and CDR2 is FQGTGA. This CDR3 region has 18 residues. The V end was cut by 5 bases, the J end by 1 base, with 20 bases between. The CDR3 nucleotides read TGTGCCAGCAGCCGCGAGGGAGGAGGGGGCTGGAACACCGGGGAGCTGTTTTTT. As protein: CASSREGGGGWNTGELFF.

This clonotype was found many times. The chain recombines TRBV20-1 with TRBJ2-1; D not certain. Germline loops: CDR1 DFQATT, CDR2 SNEGSKA (reference sequence). The CDR3 is 11 residues long. Trimming pared 3 bases from V and 6 bases from J, leaving 6 bases between. The CDR3 nucleotides read TGCAGTGCTAGTAAGGTCAATGAGCAGTTCTTC. Translation: CSASKVNEQFF.

This clonotype was seen at least ten times. This rearrangement joins TRBV20-1 to TRBJ2-1; 8 bases fit TRBD2. Germline CDR1 reads DFQATT; CDR2 reads SNEGSKA (reference sequence). The V gene end was trimmed by 0 bases and the J gene end by 6 bases; junction bases not matched to a gene: 7. The CDR3 sequence is 15 residues long. This CDR3 reads CSARDVVLAGNEQFF. The CDR3 coding sequence is TGCAGTGCTAGAGATGTGGTTCTAGCGGGCAATGAGCAGTTCTTC.

This clonotype was found many times. The chain couples TRBV2 to TRBJ2-1; 7 nucleotides match TRBD2. This CDR3 is 11 amino acids long. With 4 bases clipped from V and 10 bases from J, the junction kept 1 base outside the gene matches. The germline CDR1 and CDR2 sequences are SNHLY and FYNNEI. The CDR3 region is CASSVSGEQFF. As DNA, the CDR3 is TGTGCCAGCAGTGTTAGCGGGGAGCAGTTCTTC. The whole variable domain, filled in from reference TRBV2 and TRBJ2-1, reads EPEVTQTPSHQVTQMGQEVILRCVPISNHLYFYWYRQILGQKVEFLVSFYNNEISEKSEIFDDQFSVERPDGSNFTLKIRSTKLEDSAMYFCASSVSGEQFFGPGTRLTVL.

This clonotype was found a few times. The rearrangement uses TRBV5-6 and TRBJ2-3; 10 bases line up with TRBD2. Per germline, CDR1 SGHDT and CDR2 YYEEEE. CDR3 length equals 15 residues. Unmatched junction bases numbered 2, after V lost 1 base and J lost 3 bases. In DNA form, the CDR3 reads TGTGCCAGCAGCTTGTCGGGACTAGCGACAGATACGCAGTATTTT. Protein: CASSLSGLATDTQYF.

This clonotype was picked up many times. This sequence joins TRBV7-2 and TRBJ2-2, with 9 bases fitting TRBD1. V lost 2 bases to trimming and J lost 4 bases; unmatched junction nucleotides: 14. The CDR3 loop spans 19 amino acids. Germline CDR1 and CDR2: SGHTA and FQGNSA. As DNA, the CDR3 is TGTGCCAGCAGCTTAACCTACATAACCACGGGACAGGGCACCGGGGAGCTGTTTTTT. Translation gives CASSLTYITTGQGTGELFF.

This clonotype was detected ten times or more. The chain combines TRBV20-1 with TRBJ2-7; TRBD2 aligns across 9 bases. V was pared by 4 bases and J by 3 bases, with 7 bases of the junction left unmatched. The germline V gene has CDR1 DFQATT and CDR2 SNEGSKA (reference sequence). The CDR3 has 14 residues. The CDR3 coding sequence is TGCAGTGCTATAAACCTAGCGGGAAGCTACGAGCAGTACTTC. Encoded protein: CSAINLAGSYEQYF.

The count of this clonotype is one. As the CDR3 is not closed by the conserved phenylalanine or tryptophan, this likely results from a read error. The genes are TRBV7-2 and TRBJ2-7; tentatively, D is TRBD2 (6 bases). The CDR3 extends over 16 amino acids. The V gene's germline CDR1 is SGHTA and CDR2 FQGNSA. The CDR3 sequence is CASSEPGLRFSSEQYL. The CDR3 DNA reads as TGTGCCAGCAGTGAGCCGGGACTTCGATTTTCCTCCGAGCAGTACCTC.

This clonotype was observed a handful of times. This chain links TRBV7-9 with TRBJ2-5; D is perhaps TRBD1 or TRBD2 (5 bases each). The germline V gene has CDR1 SEHNR and CDR2 FQNEAQ (reference sequence). The CDR3 spans 14 residues. V was shortened by 5 bases and J by 3 bases, with 13 bases between the two germline ends. CDR3 in amino acids: CASSNWGIEETQYF. DNA for the CDR3: TGTGCCAGCAGCAACTGGGGGATAGAAGAGACCCAGTACTTC. Combining the CDR3 with reference TRBV7-9 and TRBJ2-5 gives the whole variable domain DTGVSQNPRHKITKRGQNVTFRCDPISEHNRLYWYRQTLGQGPEFLTYFQNEAQLEKSRLLSDRFSAERPKGSFSTLEIQRTEQGDSAMYLCASSNWGIEETQYFGPGTRLLVL.

V and J are TRBV5-1 and TRBJ1-5, with a possible D match to TRBD1 (5 bases). The V gene's germline CDR1 is SGHRS and CDR2 YFSETQ. The CDR3 length is 15 residues. The V gene lost 2 bases and the J gene lost 4 bases, with 13 bases spanning the gap. CDR3 sequence: CASSLGAGPNQPQHF. In nucleotides, the CDR3 is TGCGCCAGCAGCTTAGGTGCAGGGCCGAATCAGCCCCAGCATTTT. The full variable domain, its missing parts supplied by reference TRBV5-1 and TRBJ1-5, is KAGVTQTPRYLIKTRGQQVTLSCSPISGHRSVSWYQQTPGQGLQFLFEYFSETQRNKGNFPGRFSGRQFSNSRSEMNVSTLELGDSALYLCASSLGAGPNQPQHFGDGTRLSIL.